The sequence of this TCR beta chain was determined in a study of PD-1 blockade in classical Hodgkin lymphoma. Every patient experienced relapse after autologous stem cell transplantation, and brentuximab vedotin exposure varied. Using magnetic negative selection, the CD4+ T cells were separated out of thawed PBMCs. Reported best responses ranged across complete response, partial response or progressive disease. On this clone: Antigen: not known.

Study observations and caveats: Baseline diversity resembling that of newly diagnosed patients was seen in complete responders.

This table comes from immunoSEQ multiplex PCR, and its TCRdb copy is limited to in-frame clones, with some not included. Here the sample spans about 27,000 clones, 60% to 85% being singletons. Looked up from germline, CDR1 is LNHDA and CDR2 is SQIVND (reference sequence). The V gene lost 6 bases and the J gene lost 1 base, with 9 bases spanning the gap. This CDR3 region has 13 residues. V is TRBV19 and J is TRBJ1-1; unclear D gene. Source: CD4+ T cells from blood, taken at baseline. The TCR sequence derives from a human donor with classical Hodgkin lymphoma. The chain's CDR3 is CASSSTPNTEAFF. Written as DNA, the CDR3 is TGTGCCAGTAGCAGCACACCGAACACTGAAGCTTTCTTT.